This paragraph reports one T cell receptor beta chain. Its antigen remains unknown. This entry is derived from a study of cytomegalovirus exposure and HLA in healthy donors. Findings and limits, study-wide: Most observed TCR sequences were rare, whereas some public TCRs were detected in many donors.

Germline lookup yields CDR1 MNHNS and CDR2 SASEGT. V dropped 1 base and J dropped 10; count of bases not matched to a gene: 8. The CDR3 is made up of 15 amino acids. The primer mix had 60 Vbeta and 13 Jbeta primers. Measured with immunoSEQ multiplex PCR; TCRdb has only the in-frame clones, and not every one. This sample yields approximately 72,000 clones, of which 60% to 75% are seen a single time; less than 25% belongs to the top ten. The chain uses TRBV6-1 and TRBJ1-5; 9 bases agree with TRBD1. The sample comprised PBMCs. The sequence was collected from a man aged 35 to 55 in good health and CMV-seropositive. CDR3 DNA: TGTGCCAGCAGTGAAGATACAGGGGGCGCAACACCCCAGCATTTT. Translated: CASSEDTGGATPQHF.